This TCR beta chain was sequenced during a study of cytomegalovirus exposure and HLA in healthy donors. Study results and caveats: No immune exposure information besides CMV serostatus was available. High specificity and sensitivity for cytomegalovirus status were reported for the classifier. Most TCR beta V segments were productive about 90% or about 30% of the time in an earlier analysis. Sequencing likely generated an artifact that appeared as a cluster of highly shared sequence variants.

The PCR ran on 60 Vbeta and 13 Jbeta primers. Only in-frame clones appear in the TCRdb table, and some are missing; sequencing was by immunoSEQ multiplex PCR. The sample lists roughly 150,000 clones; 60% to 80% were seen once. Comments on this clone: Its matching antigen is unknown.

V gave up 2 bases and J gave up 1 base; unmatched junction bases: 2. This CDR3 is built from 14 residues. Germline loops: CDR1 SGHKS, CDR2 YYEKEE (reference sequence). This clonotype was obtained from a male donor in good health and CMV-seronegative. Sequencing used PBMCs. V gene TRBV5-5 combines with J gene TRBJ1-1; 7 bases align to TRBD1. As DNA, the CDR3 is TGTGCCAGCAGCTTAGGGACAGCGAACACTGAAGCTTTCTTT. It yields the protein CASSLGTANTEAFF.